This T cell receptor beta chain was sequenced in a study of T cells expressing NK-cell markers. TCRdb reanalyzed the 5' RACE reads, giving one entry per CDR3 protein sequence and no DNA. Recorded for this sample: 160,000 or so distinct CDR3 sequences. CDR1 and CDR2 (germline): DFQATT, SNEGSKA (reference sequence). This CDR3 contains 14 residues. Input material: blood T cells: a sorted CD56 or NKG2C T cell subset, CD4+ or CD8+ T cells, or bulk PBMC T cells (not recorded which). This receptor was obtained from a woman aged 18 to 69 in good health. The chain carries TRBV20-1 and TRBJ2-2; with no DNA, the TCRdb D assignment of TRBD1 cannot be verified. CDR3 amino acids: CSAPGGSYTGELFF.